This T cell receptor beta chain is drawn from a study of monozygotic twins with inflammatory bowel disease. Every single donor had a roughly 2.3 ml blood sample drawn. With no T cell sorting beforehand, total RNA was isolated from whole blood. Making cDNA involved eight separate reactions per sample. Incorporation of UMIs carrying a 6-nucleotide sample barcode was performed by template switching. TCRdb reworked the 5' RACE reads into one entry per CDR3 protein, no DNA. The repertoire table contains hundreds of thousands of distinct CDR3 sequences. The CDR3 contains 16 residues. Germline CDR1 reads LNHDA; CDR2 reads SQIVND (reference sequence).

V usage is TRBV19 and J usage is TRBJ2-3; the D gene TCRdb calls, TRBD1, cannot be checked with no DNA. This clonotype was sampled from a human donor with ulcerative colitis or Crohn's disease, or a healthy co-twin of an affected twin (not recorded which). Sequencing input: blood. CDR3 amino acids: CASSADRTASTDTQYF.